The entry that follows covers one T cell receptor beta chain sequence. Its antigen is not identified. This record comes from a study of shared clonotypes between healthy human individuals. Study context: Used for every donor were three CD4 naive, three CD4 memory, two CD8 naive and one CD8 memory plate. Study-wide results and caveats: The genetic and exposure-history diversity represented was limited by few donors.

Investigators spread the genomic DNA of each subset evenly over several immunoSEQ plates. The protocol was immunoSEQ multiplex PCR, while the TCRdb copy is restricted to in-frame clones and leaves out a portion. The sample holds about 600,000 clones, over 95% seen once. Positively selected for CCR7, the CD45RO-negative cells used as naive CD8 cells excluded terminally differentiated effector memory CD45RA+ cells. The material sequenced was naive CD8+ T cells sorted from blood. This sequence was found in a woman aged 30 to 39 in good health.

The CDR3 is CASISSGGTDTQYF. The CDR3 bases are TGTGCCAGTATCTCTTCTGGGGGCACAGATACGCAGTATTTT. The chain recombines TRBV19 with TRBJ2-3; no definite D call. The CDR3 spans 14 residues. Trimming left V 7 bases short and J 1 base short, with 12 bases between. Germline assignment: CDR1 LNHDA and CDR2 SQIVND (reference sequence).